This TCR beta chain was sequenced in a study of CD8 T cells in Susac syndrome. RNA, at about 0.5 to 1 ug, was reverse transcribed with random hexamers. TCRdb analysed the immunoSEQ multiplex PCR reads with MiXCR anew, one entry per CDR3 protein. The sample contains approximately 300,000 distinct CDR3 sequences, 75% to 90% of which appear only once. Losses at the gene ends were 4 bases for V and 7 bases for J; bases not matched to a gene: 14. The CDR3 is 17 amino acids. The V gene's germline CDR1 is LGHNA and CDR2 YSLEER. Patients with stable or active relapsing-remitting disease, all of them treatment-naive, made up the multiple sclerosis controls.

Sequencing input: CD8+ T cells from PBMCs. The V gene is TRBV4-3, the J gene TRBJ2-1, with 9 bases that match TRBD2. This sequence was found in a human donor with multiple sclerosis. CDR3: CASSPMVAGAPSNEQFF. The CDR3, as DNA: TGCGCCAGCAGCCCAATGGTAGCGGGAGCTCCCTCTAATGAGCAGTTCTTC.